Included here is one T cell receptor beta chain sequence, with context. Its specificity is not known. The data were taken from a study of cytomegalovirus exposure and HLA in healthy donors. Study-wide background: Previous work identified roughly 110 million unique TCR beta sequences from 200 million or so T cells. Broader study findings: Donors were assumed by presence/absence analyses to have roughly uniform sequencing depth. In a later analysis, a genetic analysis reported fewer productive-TCR N-insertions in an Asian-associated ancestry cluster than the cohort average.

The study ran its PCR with 60 Vbeta and 13 Jbeta primers. Some clones are missing from TCRdb's copy, which holds only in-frame ones; the method was immunoSEQ multiplex PCR. There are about 100,000 clones in the sample; around 80% occur only once, and about 2.5% lies in the top ten. Material: PBMCs. This TCR derives from a man in his thirties or forties in good health and CMV-seropositive.

The CDR3 reads CASSWSGPSYEQYF. In DNA, the CDR3 is TGTGCCAGCAGCTGGTCAGGGCCATCCTACGAGCAGTACTTC. The genes are TRBV11-2 and TRBJ2-5, with D possibly being TRBD1 (5 bases). The assigned J gene may be wrong: the sequence end matches TRBJ2-7 better. The CDR3 has 14 amino acids. Per germline, CDR1 SGHAT and CDR2 FQNNGV.